This T cell receptor (beta chain) was sequenced for a study of T cells in Graves' hyperthyroidism and ophthalmopathy. Study background: The initial diagnosis was the point when peripheral blood was collected, ahead of any treatment.

This clonotype showed up many times. Regions amplified from RNA transcripts were the TCR beta CDR3 regions. Researchers ran a first-round RT-PCR on the TCR CDR3 using the HTBI primer set. Via MiXCR, TCRdb re-called the multiplex PCR reads, giving one row per CDR3 protein. This sample has around 300,000 distinct CDR3 sequences; 10% to 15% occur once, and the top ten carry roughly 7.5%. Germline CDR1 MNHEY, CDR2 SMNVEV (reference sequence). The CDR3 has 16 amino acids. V gave up 2 bases and J gave up 4 bases, with 15 bases separating them. Every diagnosis used clinical symptoms, serum thyroxine and TRAb, thyroid ultrasound and orbital computed tomography. Blood was obtained at the first hyperthyroidism diagnosis, which preceded any ophthalmopathy symptoms.

The chain employs TRBV27 and TRBJ2-1; TRBD2 is a possible D gene (5 bases). Sequencing was performed on blood. The TCR was taken from a woman between 25 and 40 years old with Graves' hyperthyroidism that later progressed to Graves' ophthalmopathy. The CDR3 DNA reads TGTGCCAGCAGTTTAATACCGATCGAGGGATACAATGAGCAGTTCTTC. It codes for CASSLIPIEGYNEQFF.